The rows below give T cell receptor beta chains drawn from one sample of a study of T cell repertoires in cytomegalovirus infection. MiXCR was run by TCRdb on the reads, yielding one entry per CDR3 protein. There are more than 250,000 distinct CDR3 sequences in the sample; just under 25% occur only once, and 13% lies in the top ten. These receptors' targets are unknown. The source material was cultured PBMCs, sampled from culture after CMV antigen stimulation. Every receptor here comes from a human donor in good health (CMV status not recorded). Some clones in this sample may be carry-over from other donors' samples. The CDR3 runs from the conserved cysteine through the conserved F or W.

cdr3_aa	v_call	j_call
CASSLTGAPNEKLFF	TRBV7-6	TRBJ1-4
CASSIQDLSHEQYF	TRBV27	TRBJ2-7
CASSGQGGQPQHF	TRBV19	TRBJ1-5
CSVLGTAETQYF	TRBV29-1	TRBJ2-5
CASSLRQGGGNQPQHF	TRBV28	TRBJ1-5
CASSNNGQGHGYTF	TRBV5-1	TRBJ1-2
CASSFLGGTDTQYF	TRBV7-2	TRBJ2-3
CASSILVKDTQYF	TRBV7-2	TRBJ2-3
CSAQAISTYNEQFF	TRBV20-1	TRBJ2-1
CASIQDRLNTEAFF	TRBV7-2	TRBJ1-1
CASRHTGNNEQFF	TRBV6-2/TRBV6-3	TRBJ2-1
CASKGSLRETQYF	TRBV6-2/TRBV6-3	TRBJ2-5
CASSQGEGRGVLYNEQFF	TRBV7-2	TRBJ2-1
CSAPPDGGDTEAFF	TRBV20-1	TRBJ1-1
CSVKGNRADTEAFF	TRBV29-1	TRBJ1-1
CASSKDRAYEQYF	TRBV19	TRBJ2-7
CASSYGASPGANVLTF	TRBV6-2/TRBV6-3	TRBJ2-6
CASGPRPYEQYF	TRBV12-3/TRBV12-4	TRBJ2-7
CASSLGGQGPTDTQYF	TRBV7-2	TRBJ2-3
CASSPRTSGAYEQYF	TRBV7-2	TRBJ2-7
CASKHYSSYNEQFF	TRBV7-9	TRBJ2-1
CARSGSANTGELFF	TRBV7-2	TRBJ2-2
CASGSLNQPQHF	TRBV7-2	TRBJ1-5
CASSQTLGGELFF	TRBV3-1	TRBJ2-2
CASSQDRDWTTTGEQYF	TRBV3-1	TRBJ2-7